This T cell receptor beta chain was recovered during a study of cytomegalovirus exposure and HLA in healthy donors (dated by TCRdb to about 2017). Concerning the study at large: According to an earlier analysis of several hundred of the donors, about 179 million T cells yielded some 120 million unique TCR beta sequences and about 280 Gb of sequence data. All discovery cohort repertoires had been generated on a single sequencing platform. To predict cytomegalovirus infection status, the study brought together high-throughput TCR immunosequencing, statistical association of individual TCRs with disease status, and machine learning. In a later genetic analysis, genome-wide SNP genotypes for about 65% of the roughly 700 donors were used, and that subset was treated as a discovery cohort. The study profiled the T cell repertoires of hundreds of subjects by immunosequencing and related them to cytomegalovirus serostatus. Several DR-DQ haplotypes were handled as single units for association and clustering, since linkage in the cohort was strong. The genetic ancestry cluster associated with self-reported Caucasian donors included about four fifths of the 300 to 450 genotyped donors. In addition to the first cohort of about 650 subjects, a separate validation cohort of approximately 130 different subjects was used. The later analysis used no new phenotypic data to find candidate immune exposures, relying instead on TCR beta sequences and their occurrence across donors. Among 300 to 500 genotyped donors of the cohort, an average of approximately 240,000 unique TCR beta nucleotide sequences was sequenced per donor, of which roughly 17% were non-productive. Donor age, sex, ethnicity and CMV serostatus were compiled alongside the repertoire data. To decide whether each TCR beta V gene segment behaved as functional or pseudogenic, an earlier analysis of approximately 590 of the donors relied on high-throughput TCR beta sequencing. An early release covering 500 to 750 HLA-typed donors comprised around 300 gigabases of sequencing data and around 80 million unique TCR sequences. Class I and class II HLA loci were covered by the typing at four-digit resolution. To study patterns of TCR occurrence, a later analysis re-analyzed previously published TCR beta repertoires from several hundred donors and added high-resolution HLA genotyping. The aim of the study was to test whether cataloging public T cell receptors could identify signatures of past pathogen exposure. Typing coverage varied by locus: 629-630 donors for A, B, C, DRB1 and DQB1; 522 for DQA1; some 610 for DPA1; approximately 470 for DPB1. What the authors observed across the whole study: Only TCR beta chains were sequenced in this cohort, and the absence of alpha or paired-chain data limited detectable features. Most CMV-associated TCR beta chains appeared to be HLA-restricted in a later analysis, and the HLA associations seemed to be driven largely by CMV exposure. Sequencing depth was assumed to be roughly uniform across donors in the presence/absence analyses, though that assumption may not hold. Strong co-occurrence of HLA alleles, especially DR and DQ, made assigning TCR associations to individual alleles difficult. A total of fewer than 200 TCR beta chains were listed by the study as associated with cytomegalovirus. In a later genetic analysis, fewer N-insertions in productive TCRs were reported among donors in an Asian-associated ancestry cluster than the roughly 640-donor mean. A cluster of highly shared sequence variants was judged likely to be a technical artifact of the sequencing pipeline. Fewer than 20 rarely observed V segments, including chromosome 9 orphons, were excluded from the earlier analysis of about 600 of the donors because counts were too low. Linkage disequilibrium might explain the correlated functional status among segregating V segments, but an unknown experimental factor could not be ruled out. Cytomegalovirus status was reported to be diagnosed by the classifier with high specificity and sensitivity in both the original and validation cohorts. Because HLA typing was unavailable for some donors at each locus, only the typed subset was used in association tests. V-gene and J-gene trimming of TCR beta chains was associated with a missense DCLRE1C variant in a later genetic analysis, and the association was replicated in an independent cohort. Immune exposure information for the cohort was limited to CMV serostatus. At a false discovery rate of 0.05, a later analysis linked 16,000 or so TCR beta sequences to specific HLA alleles. An earlier analysis of some 590 of the donors showed that most TCR beta V segments appeared in productive rearrangements either about 90% or about 30% of the time, which broadly matched IMGT annotations. In vitro tests confirmed that a few of the cytomegalovirus-associated TCR beta chains recognize cytomegalovirus antigens. The authors suggested that the approach could potentially be generalized to other disease states and immunological phenotypes. A later analysis found that TCR association rates varied across HLA loci, with DRB1 alleles showing the most associated TCRs and HLA-C alleles the fewest. In a later analysis, HLA-associated TCR beta chains showed more clonal expansion and lower generation probabilities than non-associated chains that were equally common. Some IMGT-functional V segments, including TRBV6-2 and TRBV6-3, could not be distinguished by the 87-base-pair reads and were therefore excluded. While some public TCRs were present in many individuals, most TCR sequences turned up only very rarely across donors. In a later analysis, several top co-occurrence clusters were reported to appear linked to parvovirus B19, influenza, CMV and Epstein-Barr virus. A further reported finding was that TCR beta sequences accurately predicted the HLA-A and HLA-B alleles for most subjects in the first cohort.

The cohort consisted of 666 healthy bone marrow donors. At the time of sampling, all cohort members were nominally healthy, though unrecorded immune exposures were likely present. The donor was CMV seropositive and was included in the group of 250 to 300 seropositive cohort members. Every donor gave a peripheral blood sample, and the peripheral blood mononuclear cells from that sample were used for TCR beta sequencing. The Qiagen DNeasy Blood Extraction Kit was used to extract genomic DNA from the blood cell samples. The CDR3 goes from the cysteine to the phenylalanine over 14 residues. The entry retains the CDR3 DNA only, 42 bases that are in frame from base 1. Trimming accounts for 5 bases at V and 8 bases at J, while the number of junction bases matched to no gene is 11. For CDR1 and CDR2, the germline V gene lists SNHLY and FYNNEI. Library preparation used the immunoSEQ multiplex PCR assay. For the multiplex PCR, a mixture combining 60 forward primers for TCR Vbeta segments and 13 reverse primers for TCR Jbeta segments was used. Amplification of the CDR3 region of rearranged TCR beta genes was performed with a multiplex PCR assay on genomic DNA. The Illumina HiSeq System was used to sequence the amplified TCR beta libraries as 87-base-pair reads. The original pipeline was this. Across the 666 repertoires, a later analysis counted 75 million to 90 million unique TCR beta chains, roughly 11 million of which were shared by at least two donors. A nearest-neighbor algorithm error-corrected the raw reads and collapsed the reads into unique sequences, merging closely related sequences to remove PCR and sequencing errors. To assign V, D and J gene segments, CDR3 sequences were aligned to IMGT reference sequences. For a sequence to be retained, a match of at least six nucleotides was required to both a V gene segment and a J gene segment. A rearrangement was called productive if the CDR3 had no stop codons and remained in frame with V and J, and every other rearrangement was called non-productive. Following IMGT convention, CDR3 was defined as the stretch from the second conserved V-encoded cysteine up to the conserved J-encoded phenylalanine. The earlier analysis of about 590 of the donors excluded sequences that lacked an unambiguous match to a single V gene segment. In an earlier analysis of about 590 of the donors, a V segment was called functional when productive rearrangements were above 56.7%, and segregating when the standard deviation between donors exceeded 5%. A statistical classification framework was built to diagnose cytomegalovirus status from the catalog of TCR beta chain sequences. In a later analysis, V and J genes were assigned by comparing TCR nucleotide sequences against IMGT/GENE-DB human TR gene sequences. A later analysis assigned CDR3 sequences and most-parsimonious VDJ recombination scenarios with the TCRdist pipeline. In a later analysis, each TCR beta chain was defined by its CDR3 amino acid sequence together with its V-gene family, and reads without a unique V-gene family were excluded. A later analysis removed roughly 590 highly shared, low-generation-probability nucleotide sequences to deal with suspected cross-contamination and a sequencing artifact. A later analysis calculated a clonal expansion index for each public chain from normalized within-repertoire ranks of inferred template counts. Generation probabilities in a later analysis came from a VDJ recombination model fitted to out-of-frame rearrangements, and those results were checked against IGoR. In a later analysis, hypergeometric tests were used to score TCR-TCR, TCR-HLA and TCR-CMV co-occurrence, with a repertoire-size bias correction applied to TCR pairs. To estimate false discovery rates, a later analysis permuted the HLA or CMV assignments 20 times. In a later analysis, co-occurring TCRs were grouped with DBSCAN, and TCRdist sequence similarity was added when clustering was performed within HLA-allele-positive subsets. Repertoires with fewer than 30,000 or more than 120,000 public chains, plus five repertoires with anomalous nucleotide sharing, were excluded from co-occurrence clustering. The source is immuneACCESS, and TCRdb retained only in-frame sequences with V and J called. Part of the clones is not carried over; for the studies checked, unresolved V genes explain less than half of this, and the remainder is unexplained. V, J and clone size reflect that table, while D and trimming were determined from the DNA. The sample yields about 150,000 clones; around 83% were counted once. Just over 2.5% of the sample comes from the top ten.

Turning to this clone: Its recognized antigen is unknown. No much larger clone exists at a distance of one base, and base qualities are not known.

The V gene is TRBV2 and the J gene is TRBJ1-2, with TRBD1 identical over 7 junction bases. Sequencing was carried out using PBMCs. The TCR sequence derives from a man aged 30 to 39 in good health and CMV-seropositive. This receptor has the CDR3 CASSIQGQGEGYTF. Read as DNA, the sequence is TGTGCCAGCAGTATCCAAGGGCAGGGGGAAGGCTACACCTTC.